This T cell receptor beta chain appears in the sequencing data of a study of T-cell memory formation after mild COVID-19. At the level of the study: The study found TCR clusters largely donor specific. Study observations and caveats: Shrinking CD4+ clones were chiefly CM and EM; CD8+ ones were chiefly EMRA. The authors did not confirm SARS-CoV-2 specificity of second-wave clones peaking day 37.

CDR3 length equals 13 residues. Losses at the gene ends were 10 bases for V and 7 bases for J; bases not matched to a gene: 8. Germline-derived CDR1 and CDR2 are ENHRY and SYGVKD. There are many counts of this clonotype. Its antigen is undetermined. MiXCR, run by TCRdb on the 5' RACE reads, gives a single entry per CDR3 protein. The sample holds some 200,000 distinct CDR3 sequences; 7.5% to 10% are singletons and the top ten take 3.5%. This chain joins TRBV10-3 and TRBJ1-4, with 8 bases that match TRBD1. This clonotype originated in a man younger than 35 who had mild COVID-19 (a few samples of this study predate the infection). Cell type and time point are not known. Material: PBMCs or a T cell subset sorted from them (not recorded which). CDR3 nucleotide sequence: TGTGCCACCAAGACAGGGGACCGTGAAAAACTGTTTTTT. Translating it yields CATKTGDREKLFF.